The 29 T cell receptor beta chains below were found in one sample sequenced in a study of blood T cell repertoires in COVID-19. Assay used: immunoSEQ multiplex PCR; TCRdb lists only in-frame clones, some missing. Among about 220,000 clones listed, 80% to 85% were seen once. The specimen was peripheral blood. These receptors were obtained from a woman in her 70s with COVID-19, enrolled during active disease.

The chain links TRBV7-9 to TRBJ1-2; TRBD1 agrees at 11 bases. Per germline, CDR1 SEHNR and CDR2 FQNEAQ (reference sequence). The trim removed 5 bases at V and 4 bases at J, leaving 6 bases unmatched. The CDR3 totals 15 residues. The CDR3 here is CASSRRTGGFYGYTF. CDR3 DNA sequence: TGTGCCAGCAGCAGACGGACAGGGGGCTTCTATGGCTACACCTTC.

The V gene is TRBV28, the J gene TRBJ1-3, with TRBD1 identical over 9 bases. Germline V gene sequence: CDR1 MDHEN, CDR2 SYDVKM. The V segment lost 7 bases and the J segment 8 bases; nucleotides outside the gene matches: 6. CDR3 length: 13 amino acids. The CDR3 DNA reads TGTGCCAGCACACCGGGACAGGGTCACACCATATATTTT. Its translation: CASTPGQGHTIYF.

This sequence joins TRBV28 and TRBJ2-7, with 8 bases aligning to TRBD2. The CDR3 has 13 residues. Germline CDR1 reads MDHEN; CDR2 reads SYDVKM. V lost 5 bases to trimming and J lost 1 base; unmatched junction nucleotides: 1. The CDR3 reads CASSTGGSYEQYF. Written as DNA, the CDR3 is TGTGCCAGCAGTACGGGAGGGTCCTACGAGCAGTACTTC.

The chain uses TRBV6-5 and TRBJ1-4; D gene unclear. The V end lost 6 bases, the J end lost 8 bases, and 10 bases lay between the germline ends. This CDR3 has 12 amino acids. Germline lookup yields CDR1 MNHEY and CDR2 SVGAGI. CDR3 sequence (DNA): TGTGCCAGCAGACCCTTAAGCGAAAAACTGTTTTTT. Translating it yields CASRPLSEKLFF.

The CDR3 sequence: CASSFAGETGELFF. The CDR3 bases are TGTGCCAGCAGTTTCGCGGGAGAAACCGGGGAGCTGTTTTTT. This chain uses TRBV6-2 or TRBV6-3 with TRBJ2-2, with 7 nucleotides matching TRBD2. The CDR3 sequence is 14 residues long. Trimming removed 4 bases from V and 5 bases from J; junction bases left unmatched: 4. CDR1 and CDR2 (germline): MNHEY, SVGEGT.

This clone appeared a single time. The chain is built from TRBV18 and TRBJ2-2; TRBD1 is a possible D gene (6 bases). Germline-derived CDR1 and CDR2 are KGHSH and LQKENI. This CDR3 spans 16 amino acids. V lost 3 bases to trimming and J lost 0 bases, with 11 bases between them. The CDR3, as DNA: TGTGCCAGCTCACCTTGGCAGGGGACGAACACCGGGGAGCTGTTTTTT. It codes for CASSPWQGTNTGELFF.

A single count supports this clone. The V call is TRBV19, the J call TRBJ1-1, with D perhaps TRBD1 (5 bases). The V gene lost 1 base and the J gene lost 5 bases, with 14 bases spanning the gap. The CDR3 has 15 residues. CDR1 and CDR2 (germline): LNHDA, SQIVND (reference sequence). CDR3 sequence reads: CASSIVGQGTTEAFF. In nucleotides, the CDR3 is TGTGCCAGTAGTATAGTCGGGCAGGGTACGACTGAAGCTTTCTTT.

V and J are TRBV6-1 and TRBJ2-7; 7 bases line up with TRBD2. V shed 8 bases, J shed 4 bases, and the junction held 8 bases outside the gene matches. The CDR3 totals 13 residues. Germline-derived CDR1 and CDR2 are MNHNS and SASEGT. The CDR3 region is CASQGGLSYEQYF. CDR3 sequence (DNA): TGTGCCAGCCAGGGAGGGCTATCGTACGAGCAGTACTTC.

The chain couples TRBV21-1 to TRBJ1-5; the D call TRBD1 from the table was never checked on the DNA. TRBV21-1 is reported as a pseudogene. The CDR3 loop spans 15 amino acids. The CDR3 DNA reads as TGTGCCAGCAGGCACAGGGAAAGGGGTCGTCAGCCCCAGCATTTT. Amino acid sequence: CASRHRERGRQPQHF.

The chain carries TRBV28 and TRBJ1-1; D remains ambiguous. This CDR3 has 13 amino acids. The V gene's germline CDR1 is MDHEN and CDR2 SYDVKM. Trimming took off 3 bases at V and 8 bases at J, with 13 bases between the two ends. The CDR3 region is CASSFTRGLEAFF. The DNA of the CDR3 is TGTGCCAGCAGTTTCACAAGAGGCCTGGAAGCTTTCTTT.

This clone has only a few counts. The chain has TRBV24-1 and TRBJ2-7, with 8 bases identical to TRBD1. This CDR3 comprises 13 residues. The germline CDR1 and CDR2 sequences are KGHDR and SFDVKD. With 6 bases clipped from V and 8 bases from J, the junction kept 8 bases outside the gene matches. CDR3 amino acids: CATSPRTGLQQYF. Written as DNA, the CDR3 is TGTGCCACCAGTCCTCGGACAGGGCTTCAGCAGTACTTC.

This clone was recorded only once. The chain is built from TRBV11-2 and TRBJ1-3; maybe TRBD1 (6 bases). V was trimmed by 3 bases and J by 3 bases, leaving 9 bases between them. This CDR3 has 14 residues. Germline lookup yields CDR1 SGHAT and CDR2 FQNNGV. The CDR3 region is CASSFSDSGNTIYF. Written as DNA, the CDR3 is TGTGCCAGCAGCTTTTCGGACAGTGGAAACACCATATATTTT.

This clone was observed a single time. The V and J genes are TRBV7-2 and TRBJ1-5; 7 positions match TRBD1. This CDR3 spans 15 amino acids. V lost 2 bases, J lost 4 bases, and 5 bases stayed unmatched. CDR1 SGHTA and CDR2 FQGNSA come from the germline V gene. The CDR3 protein is CASSLTRDRNQPQHF. CDR3 sequence (DNA): TGTGCCAGCAGCTTAACCCGGGACAGAAATCAGCCCCAGCATTTT.

This clone was counted a single time. The chain combines TRBV7-9 with TRBJ1-4; 9 bases fit TRBD1. CDR3 size: 14 residues. V trimming: 5 bases; J trimming: 7 bases; junction bases outside the gene matches: 5. Germline V gene data show CDR1 as SEHNR and CDR2 as FQNEAQ (reference sequence). The CDR3 protein is CASSAQGAGEKLFF. The CDR3 region has the DNA TGTGCCAGCAGCGCACAGGGGGCCGGTGAAAAACTGTTTTTT.

The chain employs TRBV5-4 and TRBJ2-3; D unresolved. Germline values: CDR1 SGHNT, CDR2 YYREEE (reference sequence). This CDR3 comprises 13 residues. Trimming left V 9 bases short and J 1 base short, with 12 bases between. The CDR3 here is CAIKKGGTDTQYF. In DNA form, the CDR3 reads TGTGCCATAAAGAAAGGAGGCACAGATACGCAGTATTTT.

The chain couples TRBV6-2 or TRBV6-3 to TRBJ1-1, with D possibly being TRBD1 (5 bases). The CDR3 is made up of 14 amino acids. CDR1 and CDR2 (germline): MNHEY, SVGEGT. Trimming removed 2 bases from V and 1 base from J, with 8 bases in between. The CDR3: CASSYLGQNTEAFF. For the CDR3, the DNA is TGTGCCAGCAGTTACCTTGGACAGAACACTGAAGCTTTCTTT.

This clone appeared a few times. The V call is TRBV29-1, the J call TRBJ1-3, with D possibly being TRBD1 (6 bases). Germline V gene data show CDR1 as SQVTM and CDR2 as ANQGSEA. V was clipped by 4 bases and J by 4 bases, with 17 bases between them. The CDR3 is made up of 15 amino acids. CDR3 DNA: TGCAGCGTTGCGCCCCAGGGGTTGGTAGGAAACACCATATATTTT. This translates into CSVAPQGLVGNTIYF.

This clone has more than one count but fewer than ten. The chain is built from TRBV30 and TRBJ2-5; maybe TRBD1 (5 bases). V lost 0 bases, J lost 5 bases, and 10 bases lay in between. The CDR3 extends over 13 amino acids. CDR1 is GTSNPN and CDR2 is SVGIG in the germline V gene (reference sequence). Here the CDR3 DNA reads TGTGCCTGGAGTGTACATGGGGCGGAGACCCAGTACTTC. Its translation is CAWSVHGAETQYF.

The rearrangement links TRBV5-6 to TRBJ2-5; no reliable D call. V shed 0 bases and J shed 4 bases, with 7 bases lying between them. The V gene's germline CDR1 is SGHDT and CDR2 YYEEEE. The CDR3 extends over 13 amino acids. The DNA of the CDR3 is TGTGCCAGCAGCTTGGCCACGGTAGAGACCCAGTACTTC. Encoded protein: CASSLATVETQYF. The whole variable domain, filled in from reference TRBV5-6 and TRBJ2-5, reads DAGVTQSPTHLIKTRGQQVTLRCSPKSGHDTVSWYQQALGQGPQFIFQYYEEEERQRGNFPDRFSGHQFPNYSSELNVNALLLGDSALYLCASSLATVETQYFGPGTRLLVL.

The chain combines TRBV18 with TRBJ1-6; a possible D gene is TRBD1 (5 bases). CDR3 size: 13 residues. With 2 bases removed from V and 7 bases from J, the gap between germline ends came to 6 bases. Per the germline V gene, CDR1 is KGHSH and CDR2 is LQKENI. Here the CDR3 reads CASSPGGNSPLHF. DNA for the CDR3: TGTGCCAGCTCACCAGGGGGGAATTCACCCCTCCACTTT. Complete variable domain (other parts from reference TRBV18 and TRBJ1-6): NAGVMQNPRHLVRRRGQEARLRCSPMKGHSHVYWYRQLPEEGLKFMVYLQKENIIDESGMPKERFSAEFPKEGPSILRIQQVVRGDSAAYFCASSPGGNSPLHFGNGTRLTVT.

This chain links TRBV4-3 with TRBJ2-3; D not resolved. The V end was cut by 1 base, the J end by 2 bases, with 4 bases between. The germline V gene has CDR1 LGHNA and CDR2 YSLEER. The CDR3 consists of 13 residues. This CDR3 is CASSQVATDTQYF. The DNA of the CDR3 is TGCGCCAGCAGCCAAGTAGCCACAGATACGCAGTATTTT.

The rearrangement uses TRBV6-1 and TRBJ1-2; the match to TRBD1 covers 7 bases. After removal of 1 base from V and 4 bases from J, the junction contained 6 bases not matched to a gene. CDR1 and CDR2 (germline): MNHNS, SASEGT. This CDR3 contains 15 residues. Here the CDR3 DNA reads TGTGCCAGCAGTGAAGTTGTCAGGGGGACCTATGGCTACACCTTC. It is translated as CASSEVVRGTYGYTF.

This clone was recorded once. This chain uses TRBV20-1 with TRBJ1-4; tentatively, D is TRBD1 (6 bases). From germline, CDR1 is DFQATT and CDR2 SNEGSKA (reference sequence). V was trimmed by 3 bases and J by 4 bases, leaving 12 bases between them. The length of the CDR3 is 14 residues. Here the CDR3 reads CSASGGLGNEKLFF. The DNA for the CDR3 is TGCAGTGCTAGTGGGGGGCTTGGTAATGAAAAACTGTTTTTT.

The chain employs TRBV19 and TRBJ1-5; 7 nucleotides match TRBD1. From germline, CDR1 is LNHDA and CDR2 SQIVND (reference sequence). CDR3 length: 15 residues. With V trimmed by 5 bases and J by 5 bases, 9 bases remained unmatched. CDR3 in DNA: TGTGCCAGTAGTCCTTTGACAGGGAGCGATCAGCCCCAGCATTTT. It yields the protein CASSPLTGSDQPQHF.

The chain recombines TRBV5-1 with TRBJ1-2; D might be TRBD1 (6 bases). There are 14 residues in the CDR3. Trimming shortened V by 0 bases and J by 7 bases, and 13 bases separated the two germline ends. CDR1 SGHRS and CDR2 YFSETQ come from the germline V gene. The CDR3 nucleotides are TGCGCCAGCAGCTTGGACGGGGGGCTAAGTGGCTACACCTTC. This translates into CASSLDGGLSGYTF.

This clone has just one count. This chain connects TRBV6-1 to TRBJ2-7, with D possibly matching TRBD1 (5 bases). CDR1 and CDR2 from the germline V gene are MNHNS and SASEGT. V lost 4 bases to trimming and J lost 2 bases, with 9 bases between them. The CDR3 length is 13 residues. The CDR3 DNA reads as TGTGCCAGCAGTGTGGGCAGGGCCTACGAGCAGTACTTC. It encodes CASSVGRAYEQYF.

This rearrangement joins TRBV4-1 to TRBJ2-1; a possible D gene is TRBD1 (5 bases). This CDR3 contains 17 residues. Germline V gene sequence: CDR1 MGHRA, CDR2 YSYEKL. Trimming took off 2 bases at V and 0 bases at J, with 14 bases between the two ends. CDR3: CASSQWGGESSYNEQFF. DNA of the CDR3: TGCGCCAGCAGCCAATGGGGCGGAGAAAGCTCCTACAATGAGCAGTTCTTC.

This clone was seen only a few times. This chain links TRBV7-9 with TRBJ2-1; a weak D match, TRBD2 (6 bases). The V and J ends lost 3 bases and 5 bases respectively, with 20 bases between them. This CDR3 comprises 17 residues. From germline, CDR1 is SEHNR and CDR2 FQNEAQ (reference sequence). DNA for the CDR3: TGTGCCAGCAGCTTTAGGCCCCGCGGGGTCCCCAACAATGAGCAGTTCTTC. Translated, it gives CASSFRPRGVPNNEQFF.

The gene calls are TRBV18 and TRBJ1-5, with 8 bases lining up with TRBD1. The CDR3 length is 15 residues. With V trimmed by 5 bases and J by 7 bases, 10 bases remained unmatched. Looked up from germline, CDR1 is KGHSH and CDR2 is LQKENI. This chain's CDR3 is CASSSGTGGGQPQHF. For the CDR3, the DNA is TGTGCCAGCTCATCGGGGACAGGCGGTGGACAGCCCCAGCATTTT.